The rows below give T cell receptor beta chains drawn from one sample of a study of glioma-infiltrating T cells after dendritic cell vaccination. The method was immunoSEQ multiplex PCR; TCRdb's version includes in-frame clones alone and lacks a portion of them. The sample has over 90,000 clones, more than 70% seen once; the top ten hold over 2.5%. This material consisted of blood, taken before dendritic cell vaccination. These TCRs come from a human donor with glioblastoma. Each CDR3 is given with its conserved first and last residue. Fields, in order: clone size, V gene, CDR3 length, J gene, D gene, CDR3 DNA, CDR3 protein. A D gene is named only where the DNA matches it firmly. Clone size appears in some rows only: once, few, many, or a class for an expanded clone.

clone size: -; V gene: TRBV5-1; CDR3 length: 17; J gene: TRBJ2-6; D gene: TRBD2; CDR3 DNA: TGCGCCAGCAGCGACACTAGCGGGGGGTCTGGGGCCAACGTCCTGACTTTC; CDR3 protein: CASSDTSGGSGANVLTF
clone size: -; V gene: TRBV19; CDR3 length: 15; J gene: TRBJ1-2; D gene: -; CDR3 DNA: TGTGCCAGTACCCCCCGCTTGACAGACTCCTATGGCTACACCTTC; CDR3 protein: CASTPRLTDSYGYTF
clone size: -; V gene: TRBV4-1; CDR3 length: 16; J gene: TRBJ2-1; D gene: -; CDR3 DNA: TGCGCCAGCAGCCAGGGCCTTTCTATGACCTACAATGAGCAGTTCTTC; CDR3 protein: CASSQGLSMTYNEQFF
clone size: -; V gene: TRBV11-3; CDR3 length: 14; J gene: TRBJ1-3; D gene: -; CDR3 DNA: TGTGCCAGCAGCCGACTTGGCTCTGGAAACACCATATATTTT; CDR3 protein: CASSRLGSGNTIYF
clone size: -; V gene: TRBV5-1; CDR3 length: 13; J gene: TRBJ2-7; D gene: -; CDR3 DNA: TGCGCCAGCAGCCCGACTGAAGCCTACGAGCAGTACTTC; CDR3 protein: CASSPTEAYEQYF
clone size: -; V gene: TRBV5-4; CDR3 length: 17; J gene: TRBJ2-5; D gene: TRBD1; CDR3 DNA: TGTGCCAGCAGCTTGGCCCCGGGACAGGGACCGTTTAGGACCCAGTACTTC; CDR3 protein: CASSLAPGQGPFRTQYF
clone size: -; V gene: TRBV7-6; CDR3 length: 14; J gene: TRBJ1-1; D gene: TRBD1; CDR3 DNA: TGTGCCAGCAGCCTAAACAGGGGGAGGACTGAAGCTTTCTTT; CDR3 protein: CASSLNRGRTEAFF
clone size: -; V gene: TRBV19; CDR3 length: 19; J gene: TRBJ2-1; D gene: TRBD2; CDR3 DNA: TGTGCCAGTAGTATATGGAGGACTAGCGCACCGAGCTCCTACAATGAGCAGTTCTTC; CDR3 protein: CASSIWRTSAPSSYNEQFF
clone size: -; V gene: TRBV5-6; CDR3 length: 12; J gene: TRBJ2-1; D gene: -; CDR3 DNA: TGTGCCAGCAGCTTGGGTCATGATGAGCAGTTCTTC; CDR3 protein: CASSLGHDEQFF
clone size: -; V gene: TRBV18; CDR3 length: 15; J gene: TRBJ1-5; D gene: TRBD1; CDR3 DNA: TGTGCCAGCTCACCTTCAGGGGGCAGCAATCAGCCCCAGCATTTT; CDR3 protein: CASSPSGGSNQPQHF
clone size: -; V gene: TRBV6-1; CDR3 length: 15; J gene: TRBJ1-2; D gene: TRBD1; CDR3 DNA: TGTGCAACGACCATTTTGTGGACAGGGGGCTATGGCTACACCTTC; CDR3 protein: CATTILWTGGYGYTF
clone size: -; V gene: TRBV5-1; CDR3 length: 14; J gene: TRBJ1-1; D gene: TRBD1; CDR3 DNA: TGCGCCAGCAGCGGCAGGGGGCGCGGCACTGAAGCTTTCTTT; CDR3 protein: CASSGRGRGTEAFF
clone size: -; V gene: TRBV19; CDR3 length: 15; J gene: TRBJ1-5; D gene: TRBD1; CDR3 DNA: TGTGCCAGTAGTATAGAAGGACAGGGGTATCAGCCCCAGCATTTT; CDR3 protein: CASSIEGQGYQPQHF
clone size: -; V gene: TRBV2; CDR3 length: 15; J gene: TRBJ2-1; D gene: TRBD2; CDR3 DNA: TGTGCCAGCAGTGAGCGGCGGGGGGGCCTCGGAGAGCAGTTCTTC; CDR3 protein: CASSERRGGLGEQFF
clone size: -; V gene: TRBV5-1; CDR3 length: 13; J gene: TRBJ2-3; D gene: TRBD1; CDR3 DNA: TGCGCCAGCAGCCGGACAGGGGGCGATACGCAGTATTTT; CDR3 protein: CASSRTGGDTQYF
clone size: -; V gene: TRBV5-1; CDR3 length: 13; J gene: TRBJ1-2; D gene: TRBD1; CDR3 DNA: TGCGCCAGCAGCTTGGCAGGGGGCGATGGCTACACCTTC; CDR3 protein: CASSLAGGDGYTF
clone size: -; V gene: TRBV15; CDR3 length: 15; J gene: TRBJ2-7; D gene: TRBD1; CDR3 DNA: TGTGCCACCAGCAGAGACGGGACAGCGACCTACGAGCAGTACTTC; CDR3 protein: CATSRDGTATYEQYF
clone size: -; V gene: TRBV19; CDR3 length: 15; J gene: TRBJ1-1; D gene: TRBD1; CDR3 DNA: TGTGCCAGTAGTTCGGACAGGGGACCGAACACTGAAGCTTTCTTT; CDR3 protein: CASSSDRGPNTEAFF
clone size: -; V gene: TRBV11-3; CDR3 length: 15; J gene: TRBJ2-7; D gene: TRBD2; CDR3 DNA: TGTGCCAGCAGCTCAGGGACTAGCGGGACGTACGAGCAGTACTTC; CDR3 protein: CASSSGTSGTYEQYF
clone size: -; V gene: TRBV4-1; CDR3 length: 16; J gene: TRBJ2-3; D gene: TRBD2; CDR3 DNA: TGCGCCAGCAGCGCTCCCCTAGCGGGAGGAGGAGATACGCAGTATTTT; CDR3 protein: CASSAPLAGGGDTQYF
clone size: -; V gene: TRBV19; CDR3 length: 14; J gene: TRBJ2-5; D gene: -; CDR3 DNA: TGTGCCAGTAGTATAGGGCTCGCGGCCAAGACCCAGTACTTC; CDR3 protein: CASSIGLAAKTQYF
clone size: few; V gene: TRBV5-6; CDR3 length: 13; J gene: TRBJ2-7; D gene: -; CDR3 DNA: TGTGCCAGCAGCCCCGACAGCTCTTACGAGCAGTACTTC; CDR3 protein: CASSPDSSYEQYF
clone size: -; V gene: TRBV10-2; CDR3 length: 13; J gene: TRBJ2-5; D gene: -; CDR3 DNA: TGCGCCAGCAGTGTAGCGGAACAAGAGACCCAGTACTTC; CDR3 protein: CASSVAEQETQYF
clone size: -; V gene: TRBV7-9; CDR3 length: 13; J gene: TRBJ2-7; D gene: TRBD2; CDR3 DNA: TGTGCCAGCACCGGCGGGGGGAGCACTGTAAAGTACTTC; CDR3 protein: CASTGGGSTVKYF
clone size: -; V gene: TRBV6-1; CDR3 length: 16; J gene: TRBJ1-2; D gene: TRBD1; CDR3 DNA: TGTGCCAGCAGTGTAGGTGTGGCGACAGGGGGTGATGGCTACACCTTC; CDR3 protein: CASSVGVATGGDGYTF
clone size: -; V gene: TRBV2; CDR3 length: 14; J gene: TRBJ1-4; D gene: -; CDR3 DNA: TGTGCCAGCAGGACGGGACAAACTAATGAAAAACTGTTTTTT; CDR3 protein: CASRTGQTNEKLFF
clone size: -; V gene: TRBV2; CDR3 length: 14; J gene: TRBJ1-5; D gene: -; CDR3 DNA: TGTGCCAGCAGTCAGACAGGCGACAATCAGCCCCAGCATTTT; CDR3 protein: CASSQTGDNQPQHF
clone size: few; V gene: TRBV6-5; CDR3 length: 15; J gene: TRBJ1-2; D gene: -; CDR3 DNA: TGTGCCAGCAGTTACTACGGGGGGAGCAACTATGGCTACACCTTC; CDR3 protein: CASSYYGGSNYGYTF
clone size: -; V gene: TRBV7-9; CDR3 length: 16; J gene: TRBJ2-7; D gene: TRBD1; CDR3 DNA: TGTGCCAGCAGCTCCAGGACAGGGAAGAACTCCTACGAGCAGTACTTC; CDR3 protein: CASSSRTGKNSYEQYF
clone size: -; V gene: TRBV27; CDR3 length: 14; J gene: TRBJ1-1; D gene: -; CDR3 DNA: TGTGCCAGCAGTTTATCGGGGGGTAACACTGAAGCTTTCTTT; CDR3 protein: CASSLSGGNTEAFF
clone size: -; V gene: TRBV6-5; CDR3 length: 14; J gene: TRBJ1-5; D gene: -; CDR3 DNA: TGTGCCAGCACCGAAGGGGATAGCAATCAGCCCCAGCATTTT; CDR3 protein: CASTEGDSNQPQHF
clone size: -; V gene: TRBV7-8; CDR3 length: 18; J gene: TRBJ1-1; D gene: -; CDR3 DNA: TGTGCCAGCAGCTTAGTCAGGGTACAAGGGAAAACGAACACTGAAGCTTTCTTT; CDR3 protein: CASSLVRVQGKTNTEAFF
clone size: -; V gene: TRBV11-3; CDR3 length: 12; J gene: TRBJ2-7; D gene: -; CDR3 DNA: TGTGCCAGCAGCTTAGGGGAGGACGAGCAGTACTTC; CDR3 protein: CASSLGEDEQYF
clone size: -; V gene: TRBV9; CDR3 length: 16; J gene: TRBJ1-2; D gene: -; CDR3 DNA: TGTGCCAGCAGCGTATCCGCCGGGGTTACTAACTATGGCTACACCTTC; CDR3 protein: CASSVSAGVTNYGYTF
clone size: -; V gene: TRBV7-3; CDR3 length: 14; J gene: TRBJ2-2; D gene: -; CDR3 DNA: TGTGCCAGCAGCTCACTAGCTAACACCGGGGAGCTGTTTTTT; CDR3 protein: CASSSLANTGELFF
clone size: few; V gene: TRBV4-2; CDR3 length: 14; J gene: TRBJ2-1; D gene: TRBD2; CDR3 DNA: TGTGCCAGCAGCCAAGAAGGAGCGCGGGGGGAGCAGTTCTTC; CDR3 protein: CASSQEGARGEQFF
clone size: -; V gene: TRBV2; CDR3 length: 15; J gene: TRBJ2-7; D gene: TRBD1; CDR3 DNA: TGTGCCAGCAGTGAAACCCCGACAGGGGAGGACGAGCAGTACTTC; CDR3 protein: CASSETPTGEDEQYF
clone size: -; V gene: TRBV19; CDR3 length: 18; J gene: TRBJ1-2; D gene: -; CDR3 DNA: TGTGCCAGTAGTACCCCGGCAGGCCCAAGGCTTAGTAACTATGGCTACACCTTC; CDR3 protein: CASSTPAGPRLSNYGYTF
clone size: -; V gene: TRBV5-1; CDR3 length: 14; J gene: TRBJ2-5; D gene: -; CDR3 DNA: TGCGCCAGCAGGCCCCGGATAGCCCAAGAGACCCAGTACTTC; CDR3 protein: CASRPRIAQETQYF
clone size: -; V gene: TRBV4-1; CDR3 length: 15; J gene: TRBJ1-1; D gene: -; CDR3 DNA: TGCGCCAGCAGCGATCGCCAGGGTATGGGCACTGAAGCTTTCTTT; CDR3 protein: CASSDRQGMGTEAFF
clone size: -; V gene: TRBV5-1; CDR3 length: 17; J gene: TRBJ2-2; D gene: TRBD2; CDR3 DNA: TGCGCCAGCACCGCCGCGACTAGCGGGGGATATGGCGGGGAGCTGTTTTTT; CDR3 protein: CASTAATSGGYGGELFF
clone size: -; V gene: TRBV27; CDR3 length: 13; J gene: TRBJ1-5; D gene: -; CDR3 DNA: TGTGCCAGCAGGCAGGGGAGAGATCAGCCCCAGCATTTT; CDR3 protein: CASRQGRDQPQHF
clone size: once; V gene: TRBV29-1; CDR3 length: 13; J gene: TRBJ2-1; D gene: TRBD2; CDR3 DNA: TGCAGCGTTGAAGAACTAGCGGGGGATGAGCAGTTCTTC; CDR3 protein: CSVEELAGDEQFF
clone size: -; V gene: TRBV18; CDR3 length: 17; J gene: TRBJ2-1; D gene: TRBD2; CDR3 DNA: TGTGCCAGCTCACCTTCCCTACCGGGACTAGCGGACAATGAGCAGTTCTTC; CDR3 protein: CASSPSLPGLADNEQFF
clone size: -; V gene: TRBV6-1; CDR3 length: 17; J gene: TRBJ1-2; D gene: -; CDR3 DNA: TGTGCCAGCAGTGGAACAAGTGGGGTGGGGGGTTCGGGCGGCTACACCTTC; CDR3 protein: CASSGTSGVGGSGGYTF
clone size: -; V gene: TRBV6-5; CDR3 length: 11; J gene: TRBJ1-2; D gene: TRBD1; CDR3 DNA: TGTGCCACCAACAGGGGGCATGGCTACACCTTC; CDR3 protein: CATNRGHGYTF
clone size: once; V gene: TRBV30; CDR3 length: 18; J gene: TRBJ2-1; D gene: TRBD2; CDR3 DNA: TGTGCCTGGAGTGGGATGGGACTAGCGGGAGTAGCCTACAATGAGCAGTTCTTC; CDR3 protein: CAWSGMGLAGVAYNEQFF
clone size: -; V gene: TRBV7-2; CDR3 length: 15; J gene: TRBJ2-5; D gene: TRBD1; CDR3 DNA: TGTGCCAGCAGCTTAGGGACAGGGGGCTGGGAGACCCAGTACTTC; CDR3 protein: CASSLGTGGWETQYF
clone size: -; V gene: TRBV7-2; CDR3 length: 14; J gene: TRBJ1-3; D gene: -; CDR3 DNA: TGTGCCAGCAGCTTAACCCTAGGCCACGACACCATATATTTT; CDR3 protein: CASSLTLGHDTIYF
clone size: once; V gene: TRBV4-1; CDR3 length: 16; J gene: TRBJ1-2; D gene: -; CDR3 DNA: TGCGCCAGCAGCCAAGAAACTTGGAGAAGTGGCTATGGCTACACCTTC; CDR3 protein: CASSQETWRSGYGYTF